A selection of T cell receptor beta chains follows, all from one sample in a study of metastatic and nonmetastatic thyroid tumors. TCRdb used MiXCR to call clones anew from the PCR reads. This table holds around 61,000 clones, almost 30% found once. Sequencing was carried out using blood. All receptors derive from a female donor with papillary thyroid cancer or a benign thyroid nodule (not recorded which). Some clones in this sample may be carry-over from other donors' samples. CDR3s include the opening cysteine and the closing phenylalanine or tryptophan. Fields, in order: clone size, CDR3 length, D gene, V gene, J gene, CDR3 protein, CDR3 DNA. The D gene is left open where the match is weak. Expanded clones get a size class; other rows say once, few or many, or leave the size out.

>.|15|.|TRBV14|TRBJ2-3
CASSQALPETDTQYF
TGTGCCAGCAGCCAAGCCTTGCCGGAAACAGATACGCAGTATTTT
>.|14|.|TRBV11-3|TRBJ1-6
CASSLGQLNSPLHF
TGTGCCAGCAGCTTGGGGCAGCTAAATTCACCCCTCCACTTT
>many|16|TRBD2|TRBV6-1|TRBJ2-1
CASRPTFRGGYNEQFF
TGTGCCAGCAGGCCCACCTTCCGGGGGGGCTACAATGAGCAGTTCTTC
>.|16|.|TRBV7-8|TRBJ2-3
CASSIRDPTSADTQYF
TGTGCCAGCAGCATCCGGGATCCAACTAGTGCAGATACGCAGTATTTT
>.|12|.|TRBV6-1|TRBJ2-7
CAIIESGGEQYF
TGTGCCATCATTGAATCCGGAGGCGAGCAGTACTTC
>many|16|.|TRBV27|TRBJ1-2
CASSLSGQVPNYGYTF
TGTGCCAGCAGTTTATCGGGGCAGGTTCCTAACTATGGCTACACCTTC
>.|17|.|TRBV19|TRBJ2-3
CASSIVAQGIGADTQYF
TGTGCCAGTAGTATAGTCGCTCAGGGTATCGGTGCAGATACGCAGTATTTT
>.|18|TRBD2|TRBV28|TRBJ2-7
CASSLYRSRLAGVHEQYF
TGTGCCAGCAGTTTATACCGATCGAGACTAGCGGGAGTTCACGAGCAGTACTTC
>few|11|.|TRBV24-1|TRBJ1-1
CATSGGTEAFF
TGTGCCACTAGCGGGGGCACTGAAGCTTTCTTT
>many|15|.|TRBV20-1|TRBJ2-1
CSARRLAFVVHEQFF
TGCAGTGCCAGAAGATTAGCGTTTGTAGTCCATGAGCAGTTCTTC
>many|15|TRBD2|TRBV28|TRBJ2-1
CASSPGGRDYNEQFF
TGTGCCAGCAGTCCAGGCGGGAGGGATTACAATGAGCAGTTCTTC
>once|16|.|TRBV4-2|TRBJ1-4
CASSPPPPRTNEKLFF
TGTGCCAGCAGCCCCCCTCCGCCAAGAACTAATGAAAAACTGTTTTTT
>.|15|.|TRBV28|TRBJ2-3
CASGVFGGMPDTQYF
TGTGCCAGCGGGGTTTTTGGGGGGATGCCAGATACGCAGTATTTT
>medium-sized|15|.|TRBV12-3/TRBV12-4|TRBJ2-1
CASSLRPSSYNEQFF
TGTGCCAGCAGTTTACGCCCGAGCTCCTACAATGAGCAGTTCTTC
>.|10|.|TRBV10-2|TRBJ2-7
CASSDHEQYF
TGCGCCAGCAGTGACCACGAGCAGTACTTC
>.|17|.|TRBV4-1|TRBJ2-7
CASSQDLSSWVPYEQYF
TGCGCCAGCAGCCAAGATCTGTCTAGCTGGGTTCCCTACGAGCAGTACTTC
>few|12|.|TRBV6-5|TRBJ2-2
CASSYSVGELFF
TGTGCCAGCAGTTATTCAGTCGGGGAGCTGTTTTTT
>.|11|.|TRBV6-1|TRBJ2-5
CASSRTETQYF
TGTGCCAGCAGCAGGACGGAGACCCAGTACTTC
>few|12|.|TRBV11-2|TRBJ2-7
CVSSEVLYEKYF
TGTGTCAGCAGCGAGGTCCTCTACGAGAAGTACTTC
>.|12|.|TRBV18|TRBJ1-2
CASSPRNYGYTF
TGTGCCAGCTCACCACGGAACTATGGCTACACCTTC
>.|17|TRBD2|TRBV4-1|TRBJ2-3
CASSQSGLAGVSDTQYF
TGCGCCAGCAGCCAAAGCGGACTAGCGGGAGTGTCAGATACGCAGTATTTT
>few|11|.|TRBV19|TRBJ2-5
CASSIQETQYF
TGTGCCAGTAGTATCCAAGAGACCCAGTACTTC
>few|14|.|TRBV27|TRBJ1-6
CASSPPTSNSPLHF
TGTGCCAGCAGTCCCCCTACCTCGAATTCACCCCTCCACTTT
>few|16|.|TRBV5-1|TRBJ1-4
CASSLVIGATNEKLFF
TGCGCCAGCAGCTTGGTAATCGGTGCAACTAATGAAAAACTGTTTTTT
>few|14|TRBD2|TRBV12-3/TRBV12-4|TRBJ2-3
CASSSGRASDTQYF
TGTGCCAGTTCTTCCGGGAGGGCGTCAGATACGCAGTATTTT
>.|14|TRBD1|TRBV19|TRBJ2-7
CASSIGVTGDEQYF
TGTGCCAGTAGTATAGGTGTGACAGGGGACGAGCAGTACTTC
>.|16|TRBD2|TRBV4-1|TRBJ2-3
CASSWTSGRGADTQYF
TGCGCCAGCAGCTGGACTAGCGGGAGGGGAGCAGATACGCAGTATTTT
>once|15|.|TRBV7-2|TRBJ1-6
CASSTPQGRPSPLHF
TGTGCCAGCAGCACCCCTCAGGGACGCCCTTCACCCCTCCACTTT
>.|12|TRBD1|TRBV11-2|TRBJ2-7
CASSSQGAEQYF
TGTGCCAGCAGCTCACAGGGGGCCGAGCAGTACTTC
>.|17|.|TRBV6-5|TRBJ2-1
CASIPPPPRGGNNEQFF
TGTGCCAGCATCCCCCCTCCGCCTCGGGGCGGTAACAATGAGCAGTTCTTC
>.|17|TRBD2|TRBV20-1|TRBJ2-1
CSAEGGTSGSSYNEQFF
TGCAGTGCTGAGGGTGGGACTAGCGGGAGCTCCTACAATGAGCAGTTCTTC
>few|16|.|TRBV6-1|TRBJ2-1
CASYFDTQISYNERFF
TGTGCCAGCTATTTCGACACTCAGATCTCCTACAATGAGCGGTTCTTC
>.|15|TRBD2|TRBV5-1|TRBJ2-2
CASSLLAGVNGELFF
TGCGCCAGCAGCTTGCTAGCGGGAGTCAACGGGGAGCTGTTTTTT
>few|13|.|TRBV7-6|TRBJ2-2
CASSPQVDGELFF
TGTGCCAGCAGCCCACAGGTGGACGGGGAGCTGTTTTTT
>once|14|.|TRBV11-2|TRBJ1-1
CASSRARLNTEAFF
TGTGCCAGCAGCCGGGCCCGCTTGAACACTGAAGCTTTCTTT
>many|14|.|TRBV20-1|TRBJ2-2
CSARWEGDTGELFF
TGCAGTGCTAGATGGGAGGGGGACACCGGGGAGCTGTTTTTT
>many|15|.|TRBV12-3/TRBV12-4|TRBJ2-5
CASSLQGISQETQYF
TGTGCCAGCAGTTTACAGGGAATCAGCCAAGAGACCCAGTACTTC
>.|15|TRBD1|TRBV12-3/TRBV12-4|TRBJ1-5
CASSFQGQVSQPQHF
TGTGCCAGCAGTTTTCAGGGACAGGTCAGTCAGCCCCAGCATTTT
>.|15|TRBD1|TRBV20-1|TRBJ2-7
CSARGDRRSTYEQYF
TGCAGTGCTAGAGGGGACAGGCGAAGTACCTACGAGCAGTACTTC
>.|15|.|TRBV4-1|TRBJ2-7
CASSQEGQSRGEQYF
TGCGCCAGCAGCCAAGAGGGACAATCTCGTGGCGAGCAGTACTTC
>few|12|TRBD1|TRBV9|TRBJ1-2
CASRGQAYGYTF
TGTGCCAGCAGGGGACAGGCCTATGGCTACACCTTC
>.|15|TRBD1|TRBV7-2|TRBJ1-5
CASSLYRQGDQPQHF
TGTGCCAGCAGCCTCTACCGACAGGGAGACCAGCCCCAGCATTTT
>.|15|.|TRBV7-2|TRBJ2-7
CASSLLRGSRYEQYF
TGTGCCAGCAGCTTACTCCGTGGCAGCCGCTACGAGCAGTACTTC
>.|13|.|TRBV6-2/TRBV6-3|TRBJ1-2
CASKKIGIHGYTF
TGTGCCAGCAAAAAAATAGGGATTCATGGCTACACCTTC
>few|14|.|TRBV6-2/TRBV6-3|TRBJ2-7
CASSPLGLFYEQYF
TGTGCCAGCAGCCCCTTAGGACTCTTCTACGAGCAGTACTTC
>.|16|.|TRBV6-1|TRBJ1-2
CASSEGVGPATYGYTF
TGTGCCAGCAGTGAAGGGGTGGGGCCTGCAACCTATGGCTACACCTTC
>few|12|TRBD1|TRBV24-1|TRBJ2-3
CATSDPGQRVAF
TGTGCCACCAGTGACCCGGGACAGCGCGTGGCCTTT
>few|13|TRBD1|TRBV6-1|TRBJ1-2
CASIGQGNYGYTF
TGTGCCAGCATAGGACAGGGGAACTATGGCTACACCTTC
>.|16|.|TRBV20-1|TRBJ1-2
CSARDRLEVGHYGYTF
TGCAGTGCTAGAGACCGCCTGGAAGTAGGTCACTATGGCTACACCTTC
>.|13|.|TRBV30|TRBJ2-7
CAWSVYAGNEQYF
TGTGCCTGGAGTGTATATGCAGGGAACGAGCAGTACTTC
>.|13|.|TRBV14|TRBJ1-1
CASSQDPNTEAFF
TGTGCCAGCAGCCAAGACCCTAACACTGAAGCTTTCTTT
>.|13|.|TRBV6-6|TRBJ2-1
CASSYSSYNEQFF
TGTGCCAGCAGTTACTCCAGCTACAATGAGCAGTTCTTC
>once|15|.|TRBV5-5|TRBJ2-1
CASSLVRSSYNEQFF
TGTGCCAGCAGCTTGGTTAGGAGCTCCTACAATGAGCAGTTCTTC
>.|11|.|TRBV4-1|TRBJ1-1
CASSFRDEAFF
TGCGCCAGCAGCTTTCGAGACGAAGCTTTCTTT
>.|13|.|TRBV20-1|TRBJ1-2
CSASRQANYGYTF
TGCAGTGCTAGCCGCCAGGCGAACTATGGCTACACCTTC
>.|15|TRBD2|TRBV27|TRBJ2-1
CASGKDSGNVNEKFF
TGTGCCAGCGGGAAGGATAGCGGGAATGTCAATGAGAAGTTCTTC
>few|15|.|TRBV7-8|TRBJ2-2
CASSSGRGNTGELFF
TGTGCCAGCAGCTCGGGGCGGGGAAACACCGGGGAGCTGTTTTTT
>.|17|TRBD1|TRBV28|TRBJ1-6
CASSALPPSGGGSPLHF
TGTGCCAGCAGTGCCCTCCCCCCGTCAGGGGGCGGTTCACCCCTCCACTTT
>.|15|.|TRBV6-1|TRBJ2-2
CASSPPGGNTGELFF
TGTGCCAGCAGCCCCCCCGGCGGGAACACCGGGGAGCTGTTTTTT